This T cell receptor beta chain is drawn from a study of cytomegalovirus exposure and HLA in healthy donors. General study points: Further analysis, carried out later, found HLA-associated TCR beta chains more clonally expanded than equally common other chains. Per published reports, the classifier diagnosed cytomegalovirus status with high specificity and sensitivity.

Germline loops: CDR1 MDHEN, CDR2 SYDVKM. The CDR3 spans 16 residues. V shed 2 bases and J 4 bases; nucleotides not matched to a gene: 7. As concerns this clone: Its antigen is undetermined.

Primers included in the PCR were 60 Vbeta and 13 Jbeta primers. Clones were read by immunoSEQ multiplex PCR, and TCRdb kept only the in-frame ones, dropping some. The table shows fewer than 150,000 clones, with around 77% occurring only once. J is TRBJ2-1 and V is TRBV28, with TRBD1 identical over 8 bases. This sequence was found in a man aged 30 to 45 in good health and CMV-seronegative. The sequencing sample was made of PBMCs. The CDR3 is CASSLTAQGAYNEQFF. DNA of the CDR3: TGTGCCAGCAGTTTAACGGCCCAGGGGGCTTACAATGAGCAGTTCTTC. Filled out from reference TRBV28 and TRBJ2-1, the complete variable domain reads DVKVTQSSRYLVKRTGEKVFLECVQDMDHENMFWYRQDPGLGLRLIYFSYDVKMKEKGDIPEGYSVSREKKERFSLILESASTNQTSMYLCASSLTAQGAYNEQFFGPGTRLTVL.